These 31 T cell receptor beta chains came from one sample sequenced in a study of T cell changes during pregnancy in multiple sclerosis. The repertoire was sequenced with immunoSEQ multiplex PCR; TCRdb's copy has only in-frame clones and lacks some. Of approximately 88,000 clones in the sample, 94% were seen once. Sequenced here: peripheral blood, sampled in the third trimester of pregnancy. The receptors come from a female donor with multiple sclerosis, enrolled in a pregnancy study.

The rearrangement links TRBV4-2 to TRBJ2-6; a weak D match, TRBD2 (6 bases). V was clipped by 2 bases and J by 2 bases, with 7 bases between them. Germline V gene sequence: CDR1 LGHNA, CDR2 YNFKEQ. CDR3 size: 15 residues. Here the CDR3 reads CASSQPGAGANVLTF. The CDR3 bases are TGTGCCAGCAGCCAACCGGGAGCTGGGGCCAACGTCCTGACTTTC.

J is TRBJ2-2 and V is TRBV27, with a tentative D call TRBD2 (6 bases). Germline values: CDR1 MNHEY, CDR2 SMNVEV (reference sequence). V lost 5 bases, J lost 6 bases, and 16 bases lay in between. This CDR3 spans 15 amino acids. Here the CDR3 reads CASSGGDLVAGELFF. The CDR3 coding sequence is TGTGCCAGCAGTGGAGGGGATCTCGTGGCCGGGGAGCTGTTTTTT.

CDR3 protein: CAWSATHGSYEQYF. DNA for the CDR3: TGTGCCTGGAGTGCTACGCACGGGTCCTACGAGCAGTACTTC. V is TRBV30 and J is TRBJ2-7; D is ambiguous. V lost 1 base and J lost 1, with 11 bases in between. This CDR3 comprises 14 residues. Germline loops: CDR1 GTSNPN, CDR2 SVGIG (reference sequence).

This clone has a single count. The rearrangement uses TRBV9 and TRBJ2-3; 14 bases are a match to TRBD2. Germline loops: CDR1 SGDLS, CDR2 YYNGEE. V shed 4 bases and J 4 bases; nucleotides not matched to a gene: 8. The CDR3 has 17 amino acids. The CDR3 DNA reads as TGTGCCAGCAGCATCGGGACTAGCGGGAGACGCGCAGATACGCAGTATTTT. As protein: CASSIGTSGRRADTQYF. The variable domain in full, completed from reference TRBV9 and TRBJ2-3, reads DSGVTQTPKHLITATGQRVTLRCSPRSGDLSVYWYQQSLDQGLQFLIQYYNGEERAKGNILERFSAQQFPDLHSELNLSSLELGDSALYFCASSIGTSGRRADTQYFGPGTRLTVL.

The chain carries TRBV30 and TRBJ1-5; TRBD1 matches at 7 bases. The CDR3 loop spans 13 amino acids. Trimming at V came to 5 bases and at J to 6 bases, leaving 7 bases not matched to a gene. Germline values: CDR1 GTSNPN, CDR2 SVGIG (reference sequence). CDR3 amino acids: CAWEQGNGQPQHF. In nucleotides, the CDR3 is TGTGCCTGGGAACAGGGGAACGGTCAGCCCCAGCATTTT. The complete variable domain, with remaining parts taken from reference TRBV30 and TRBJ1-5, reads SQTIHQWPATLVQPVGSPLSLECTVEGTSNPNLYWYRQAAGRGLQLLFYSVGIGQISSEVPQNLSASRPQDRQFILSSKKLLLSDSGFYLCAWEQGNGQPQHFGDGTRLSIL.

This chain connects TRBV2 to TRBJ2-7; 10 bases match TRBD2. Trimming at V came to 7 bases and at J to 1 base, leaving 7 bases not matched to a gene. Germline V gene lookup returns CDR1 SNHLY and CDR2 FYNNEI. The CDR3 is made up of 15 amino acids. CDR3 in amino acids: CASTASGSRSYEQYF. The CDR3 nucleotides read TGTGCCAGCACCGCTAGCGGGAGTCGTTCCTACGAGCAGTACTTC.

The chain uses TRBV7-9 and TRBJ2-7; no definite D call. V lost 5 bases to trimming and J lost 6 bases, with 8 bases between them. The germline V gene encodes CDR1 SEHNR and CDR2 FQNEAQ (reference sequence). The CDR3 totals 11 residues. CDR3 in DNA: TGTGCCAGCAGCCCAGCGTTCGAGCAGTACTTC. Translation: CASSPAFEQYF. Full variable domain (missing parts from reference TRBV7-9 and TRBJ2-7): DTGVSQNPRHKITKRGQNVTFRCDPISEHNRLYWYRQTLGQGPEFLTYFQNEAQLEKSRLLSDRFSAERPKGSFSTLEIQRTEQGDSAMYLCASSPAFEQYFGPGTRLTVT.

This clone came up a few times. This sequence joins TRBV5-1 and TRBJ2-7; 7 bases are shared with TRBD2. V was clipped by 4 bases and J by 0 bases; unmatched bases: 10. The CDR3 sequence is 16 residues long. Germline CDR1 is SGHRS and CDR2 is YFSETQ. The CDR3: CASSTRREGSSYEQYF. CDR3 nucleotide sequence: TGCGCCAGCAGCACCCGCAGGGAGGGGAGCTCCTACGAGCAGTACTTC.

This chain links TRBV21-1 with TRBJ2-3; the table's D call, TRBD1, was not checked against the DNA. TRBV21-1 is termed a pseudogene. CDR3 size: 17 residues. CDR3 nucleotide sequence: TGTGCCAGCAGAAACCTTCGGACAGGGCCTAGCACAGATACGCAGTATTTT. It is translated as CASRNLRTGPSTDTQYF.

J is TRBJ2-3 and V is TRBV7-6; no reliable D call. V lost 2 bases and J 1 base, leaving 4 bases between the germline ends. CDR3 size: 13 residues. The germline V gene encodes CDR1 SGHVS and CDR2 FNYEAQ. The CDR3 DNA follows: TGTGCCAGCAGCTTACAGGGCACAGATACGCAGTATTTT. Its protein product is CASSLQGTDTQYF.

The CDR3 DNA follows: TGTGCCAGCAGCCAGGGTCTAGCGGGAGGGTACAATGAGCAGTTCTTC. Its translation: CASSQGLAGGYNEQFF. The chain links TRBV4-2 to TRBJ2-1, with 12 bases matching TRBD2. Germline assignment: CDR1 LGHNA and CDR2 YNFKEQ. After removal of 3 bases from V and 4 bases from J, the junction contained 4 bases not matched to a gene. The CDR3 covers 16 residues.

This chain links TRBV18 with TRBJ1-1; D is undetermined. Germline assignment: CDR1 KGHSH and CDR2 LQKENI. V dropped 1 base and J dropped 1 base, with 4 bases sitting between them. This CDR3 spans 13 amino acids. CDR3 residues: CASSPLQNTEAFF. The CDR3 DNA is TGTGCCAGCTCACCACTACAGAACACTGAAGCTTTCTTT.

This sequence joins TRBV5-4 and TRBJ1-1, with D possibly TRBD1 on 5 matching bases. Between the trimmed V and J ends, which lost 4 bases and 1 base, there was a span of 8 bases. The CDR3 loop spans 13 amino acids. The germline V gene encodes CDR1 SGHNT and CDR2 YYREEE (reference sequence). The CDR3 bases are TGTGCCAGCAGCATCAGGGAGAACACTGAAGCTTTCTTT. This sequence encodes CASSIRENTEAFF.

The chain links TRBV2 to TRBJ1-1, with D perhaps matching TRBD1 (5 bases). The CDR3 runs to 14 residues. V was cut by 4 bases and J by 4 bases, with 13 bases left in between. CDR1 is SNHLY and CDR2 is FYNNEI in the germline V gene. This CDR3 is CASSAGVGVTEAFF. The CDR3 coding sequence is TGTGCCAGCAGTGCTGGGGTAGGGGTCACTGAAGCTTTCTTT.

This clone occurred once. The V and J genes are TRBV29-1 and TRBJ2-1, with TRBD2 matching over 8 bases. Losses at the gene ends were 6 bases for V and 8 bases for J; bases not matched to a gene: 12. Germline V gene sequence: CDR1 SQVTM, CDR2 ANQGSEA. This CDR3 has 14 residues. The CDR3: CSVPASGSIYEQFF. The CDR3 coding sequence is TGCAGCGTCCCGGCCAGCGGGAGTATTTATGAGCAGTTCTTC.

The J gene is TRBJ1-1, the V gene TRBV10-3, with TRBD1 matching 8 bases. The CDR3 is made up of 18 amino acids. Germline CDR1 and CDR2: ENHRY and SYGVKD. J gave up 4 bases and V 3 bases, and 16 bases lay outside the gene matches. In DNA form, the CDR3 reads TGTGCCATCAGTGAAGGGTACAGGGGACAGGAGCGGGGCACTGAAGCTTTCTTT. This translates into CAISEGYRGQERGTEAFF.

The chain carries TRBV27 and TRBJ1-1; 9 bases line up with TRBD1. The junction had 8 bases not matched to a gene; V was cut back by 5 bases and J by 4 bases. Germline CDR1 and CDR2: MNHEY and SMNVEV (reference sequence). The CDR3 sequence is 15 residues long. CDR3 in DNA: TGTGCCAGCAGTCCTAACAGGGGGCCGGGCACTGAAGCTTTCTTT. This gives the protein CASSPNRGPGTEAFF.

This clone was recorded only once. The chain has TRBV29-1 and TRBJ2-5; 12 bases are shared with TRBD2. The ends lost 7 bases at V and 0 bases at J; junction bases unmatched: 12. CDR1 is SQVTM and CDR2 is ANQGSEA in the germline V gene. The length of the CDR3 is 17 residues. CDR3 in amino acids: CSAGGRLAGVYQETQYF. In DNA form, the CDR3 reads TGCAGCGCCGGGGGGCGACTAGCGGGAGTTTACCAAGAGACCCAGTACTTC.

The V call is TRBV27, the J call TRBJ2-6, with TRBD2 matching 7 bases. The V segment lost 3 bases and the J segment 0 bases; nucleotides outside the gene matches: 5. The CDR3 totals 17 residues. Per the germline V gene, CDR1 is MNHEY and CDR2 is SMNVEV (reference sequence). CDR3 protein: CASSFGGSASGANVLTF. For the CDR3, the DNA is TGTGCCAGCAGTTTTGGCGGGAGCGCCTCTGGGGCCAACGTCCTGACTTTC.

The J gene is TRBJ2-7, the V gene TRBV7-2; 9 bases fit TRBD1. The CDR3 spans 12 residues. The junction had 4 bases not matched to a gene; V was cut back by 1 base and J by 12 bases. The germline gives CDR1 SGHTA, CDR2 FQGNSA. CDR3 in amino acids: CASSLGQGVRYF. CDR3 nucleotides: TGTGCCAGCAGCTTAGGACAGGGGGTGAGGTACTTC.

CDR3 region: CASSELAGGYHEQYF. The DNA of the CDR3 is TGTGCCAGCAGTGAACTAGCGGGAGGTTACCACGAGCAGTACTTC. The V call is TRBV6-1, the J call TRBJ2-7; TRBD2 agrees at 11 bases. In germline, CDR1 is MNHNS, CDR2 SASEGT. V lost 2 bases and J lost 5; bases outside the gene matches: 5. The CDR3 has 15 residues.

CDR3 bases: TGTGCCAGCAGCCAAGTTGGAGGGACTAACTATGGCTACACCTTC. Translated: CASSQVGGTNYGYTF. The chain links TRBV14 to TRBJ1-2; no firm D call. Germline CDR1 reads SGHDN; CDR2 reads FVKESK. Trimming removed 1 base at V and 0 bases at J, with 9 bases between. The CDR3 extends over 15 amino acids.

On this clone itself: This CDR3 is also generated by other DNA sequences in the sample. This chain links TRBV11-2 with TRBJ2-7; unclear D gene. The germline gives CDR1 SGHAT, CDR2 FQNNGV. V lost 3 bases and J 2 bases, leaving 2 bases between the germline ends. The CDR3 totals 11 residues. The CDR3 sequence is CASSFTYEQYF. As DNA, the CDR3 is TGTGCCAGCAGCTTCACCTACGAGCAGTACTTC.

The CDR3 region is CASSFDRGTNEKLFF. CDR3 nucleotides: TGTGCCAGCAGTTTCGACAGGGGGACTAATGAAAAACTGTTTTTT. The chain couples TRBV28 to TRBJ1-4, with 9 nucleotides matching TRBD1. Germline CDR1 is MDHEN and CDR2 is SYDVKM. This CDR3 is built from 15 residues. J gave up 2 bases and V 3 bases, and 1 base lay outside the gene matches.

This rearrangement joins TRBV5-1 to TRBJ2-1, with a weak D call TRBD2 (5 bases). V was clipped by 2 bases and J by 9 bases, with 15 bases between them. CDR3 length equals 14 residues. Germline V gives CDR1 SGHRS, CDR2 YFSETQ. In DNA form, the CDR3 reads TGCGCCAGCAGCTTCCCTGGACTGACGGGTGAGCAGTTCTTC. Translated, it gives CASSFPGLTGEQFF.

The V and J genes are TRBV2 and TRBJ1-2, with D tentatively TRBD1 (5 bases). Germline loops: CDR1 SNHLY, CDR2 FYNNEI. Deletions cut 11 bases from V and 0 bases from J, with 13 bases between. The CDR3 runs to 13 residues. DNA for the CDR3: TGTGCCGGTTTCGACAGTCCTAACTATGGCTACACCTTC. This encodes CAGFDSPNYGYTF.

This clone came up once. J is TRBJ2-1 and V is TRBV25-1, with a weak D call TRBD2 (7 bases). This CDR3 region has 16 residues. V was clipped by 1 base and J by 5 bases, with 15 bases between them. Germline CDR1 reads MGHDK; CDR2 reads SYGVNS. The CDR3 DNA follows: TGTGCCAGCAGTGAATGGGGGGGACAAGGAAACAATGAGCAGTTCTTC. Its translation: CASSEWGGQGNNEQFF.

The chain recombines TRBV28 with TRBJ2-1, with a tentative D call TRBD1 (6 bases). The length of the CDR3 is 14 residues. From germline, CDR1 is MDHEN and CDR2 SYDVKM. The ends were cut back, 5 bases at V and 0 bases at J, with 8 bases in the middle. The CDR3 bases are TGTGCCAGCAGTGCACAGGGCTCCTACAATGAGCAGTTCTTC. It codes for CASSAQGSYNEQFF.

The rearrangement uses TRBV28 and TRBJ1-1, with TRBD1 matching 7 bases. The CDR3 is 15 amino acids. V shed 1 base and J 4 bases; nucleotides not matched to a gene: 6. Germline lookup yields CDR1 MDHEN and CDR2 SYDVKM. The CDR3 here is CASSLSTGAGTEAFF. The CDR3 nucleotides are TGTGCCAGCAGTTTATCAACAGGGGCCGGCACTGAAGCTTTCTTT.

The chain uses TRBV7-9 and TRBJ2-3; D is possibly TRBD1 (6 bases). Between the trimmed V and J ends, which lost 1 base and 1 base, there was a span of 9 bases. The CDR3 length is 15 residues. The V gene's germline CDR1 is SEHNR and CDR2 FQNEAQ (reference sequence). The CDR3 DNA follows: TGTGCCAGCAGCTTAGAGGGACATGGCACAGATACGCAGTATTTT. It translates to CASSLEGHGTDTQYF.

The chain is built from TRBV2 and TRBJ2-7; 7 bases are shared with TRBD1. V trimming: 6 bases; J trimming: 2 bases; junction bases outside the gene matches: 7. Looked up from germline, CDR1 is SNHLY and CDR2 is FYNNEI. The CDR3 extends over 14 amino acids. CDR3 region: CASSAGGPTYEQYF. CDR3 nucleotide sequence: TGTGCCAGCAGCGCAGGGGGTCCAACCTACGAGCAGTACTTC.